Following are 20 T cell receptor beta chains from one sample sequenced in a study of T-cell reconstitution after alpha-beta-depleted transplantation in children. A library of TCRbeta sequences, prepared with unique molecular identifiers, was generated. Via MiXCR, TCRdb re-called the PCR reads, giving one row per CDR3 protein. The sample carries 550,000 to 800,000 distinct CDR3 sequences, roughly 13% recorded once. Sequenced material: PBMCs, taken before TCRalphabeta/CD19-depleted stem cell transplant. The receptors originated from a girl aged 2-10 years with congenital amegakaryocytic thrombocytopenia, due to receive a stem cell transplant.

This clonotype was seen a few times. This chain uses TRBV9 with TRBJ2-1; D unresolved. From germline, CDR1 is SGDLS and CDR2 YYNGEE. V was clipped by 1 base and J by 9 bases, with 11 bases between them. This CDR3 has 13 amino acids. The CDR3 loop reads CASSVLGSGEQFF. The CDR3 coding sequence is TGTGCCAGCAGCGTATTAGGTTCGGGTGAGCAGTTCTTC. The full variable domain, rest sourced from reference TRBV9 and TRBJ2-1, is DSGVTQTPKHLITATGQRVTLRCSPRSGDLSVYWYQQSLDQGLQFLIQYYNGEERAKGNILERFSAQQFPDLHSELNLSSLELGDSALYFCASSVLGSGEQFFGPGTRLTVL.

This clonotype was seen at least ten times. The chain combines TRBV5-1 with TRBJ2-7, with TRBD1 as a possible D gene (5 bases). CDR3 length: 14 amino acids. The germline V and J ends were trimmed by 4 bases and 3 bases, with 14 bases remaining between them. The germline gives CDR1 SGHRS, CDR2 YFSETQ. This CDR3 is CASSLQGIVYEQYF. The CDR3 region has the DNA TGCGCCAGCAGCCTTCAGGGAATAGTCTACGAGCAGTACTTC.

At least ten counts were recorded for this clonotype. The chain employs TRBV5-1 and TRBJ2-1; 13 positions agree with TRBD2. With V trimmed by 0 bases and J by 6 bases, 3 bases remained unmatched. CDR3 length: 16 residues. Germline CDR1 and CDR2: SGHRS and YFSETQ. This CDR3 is CASSLEGLAGINEQFF. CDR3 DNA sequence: TGCGCCAGCAGCTTGGAGGGACTAGCGGGGATCAATGAGCAGTTCTTC.

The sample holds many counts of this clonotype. CDR3 amino acids: CAIQGFTGSGELFF. The CDR3 nucleotides read TGTGCCATCCAGGGGTTCACAGGGTCCGGGGAGCTGTTTTTT. This sequence joins TRBV10-3 and TRBJ2-2; a possible D gene is TRBD1 (6 bases). CDR1 and CDR2 (germline): ENHRY, SYGVKD. V was trimmed by 8 bases and J by 6 bases, leaving 16 bases between them. The CDR3 contains 14 residues.

CDR3 DNA sequence: TGCGCCAGCAGCCAAAGGGCTAGCGGGATCACAGATACGCAGTATTTT. Translating gives CASSQRASGITDTQYF. The rearrangement joins TRBV4-1 to TRBJ2-3; 9 bases line up with TRBD2. This CDR3 is built from 16 residues. CDR1 and CDR2 (germline): MGHRA, YSYEKL. The V segment lost 2 bases and the J segment 2 bases; nucleotides outside the gene matches: 5.

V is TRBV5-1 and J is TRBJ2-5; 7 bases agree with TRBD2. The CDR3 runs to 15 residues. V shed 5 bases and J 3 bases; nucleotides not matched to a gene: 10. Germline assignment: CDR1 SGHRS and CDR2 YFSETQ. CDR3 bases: TGCGCCAGCAGACAGGCGGGGGTTAGGGAAGAGACCCAGTACTTC. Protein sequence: CASRQAGVREETQYF. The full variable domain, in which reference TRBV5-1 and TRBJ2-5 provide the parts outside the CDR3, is KAGVTQTPRYLIKTRGQQVTLSCSPISGHRSVSWYQQTPGQGLQFLFEYFSETQRNKGNFPGRFSGRQFSNSRSEMNVSTLELGDSALYLCASRQAGVREETQYFGPGTRLLVL.

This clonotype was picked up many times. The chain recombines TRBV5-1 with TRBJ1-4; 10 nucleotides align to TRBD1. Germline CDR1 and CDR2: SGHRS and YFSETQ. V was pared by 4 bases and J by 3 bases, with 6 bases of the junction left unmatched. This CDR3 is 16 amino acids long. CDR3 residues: CASSQGQGESNEKLFF. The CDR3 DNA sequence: TGCGCCAGCAGCCAAGGACAGGGGGAATCTAATGAAAAACTGTTTTTT.

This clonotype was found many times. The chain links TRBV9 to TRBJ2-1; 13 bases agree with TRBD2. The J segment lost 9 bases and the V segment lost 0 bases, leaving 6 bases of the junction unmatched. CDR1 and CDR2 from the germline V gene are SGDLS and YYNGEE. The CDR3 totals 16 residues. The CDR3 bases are TGTGCCAGCAGCGTAGAAGGACTAGCGGGAGTTGTTGAGCAGTTCTTC. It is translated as CASSVEGLAGVVEQFF.

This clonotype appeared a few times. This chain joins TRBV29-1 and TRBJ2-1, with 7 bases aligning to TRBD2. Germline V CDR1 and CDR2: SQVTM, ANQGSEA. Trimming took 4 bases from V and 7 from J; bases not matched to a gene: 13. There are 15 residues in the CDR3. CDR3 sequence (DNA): TGCAGCGTTGCCATCATTGGGGGGGGAAATAATGAGCAGTTCTTC. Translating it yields CSVAIIGGGNNEQFF.

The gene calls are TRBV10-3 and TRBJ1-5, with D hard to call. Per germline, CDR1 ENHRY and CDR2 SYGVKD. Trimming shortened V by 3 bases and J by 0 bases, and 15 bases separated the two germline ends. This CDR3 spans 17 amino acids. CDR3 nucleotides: TGTGCCATCAGTGATATAGTAGCGCGCGATAGCAATCAGCCCCAGCATTTT. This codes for CAISDIVARDSNQPQHF.

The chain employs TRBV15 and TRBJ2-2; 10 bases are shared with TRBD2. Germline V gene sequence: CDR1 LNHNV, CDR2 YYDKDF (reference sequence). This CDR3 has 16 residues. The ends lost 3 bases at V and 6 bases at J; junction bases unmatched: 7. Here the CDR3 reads CATSSRSGRASGELFF. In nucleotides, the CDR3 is TGTGCCACCAGCAGCCGAAGCGGGAGGGCATCCGGGGAGCTGTTTTTT.

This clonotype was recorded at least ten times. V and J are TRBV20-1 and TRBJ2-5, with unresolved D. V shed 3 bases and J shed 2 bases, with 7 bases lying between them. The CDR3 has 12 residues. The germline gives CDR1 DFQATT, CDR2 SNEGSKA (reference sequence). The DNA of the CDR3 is TGCAGTGCTAGTGCTAGTCAAGAGACCCAGTACTTC. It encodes CSASASQETQYF.

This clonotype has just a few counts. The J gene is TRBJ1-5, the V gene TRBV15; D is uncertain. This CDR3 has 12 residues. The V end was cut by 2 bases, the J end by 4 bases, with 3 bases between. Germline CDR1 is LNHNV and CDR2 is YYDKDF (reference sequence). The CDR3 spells CATSRPNQPQHF. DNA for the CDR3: TGTGCCACCAGCAGACCGAATCAGCCCCAGCATTTT.

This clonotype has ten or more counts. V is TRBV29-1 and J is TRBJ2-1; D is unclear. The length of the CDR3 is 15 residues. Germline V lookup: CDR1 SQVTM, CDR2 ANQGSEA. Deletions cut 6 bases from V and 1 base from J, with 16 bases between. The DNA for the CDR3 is TGCAGCGTCAAAACCCGTAAGGTGTCCTACAATGAGCAGTTCTTC. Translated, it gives CSVKTRKVSYNEQFF.

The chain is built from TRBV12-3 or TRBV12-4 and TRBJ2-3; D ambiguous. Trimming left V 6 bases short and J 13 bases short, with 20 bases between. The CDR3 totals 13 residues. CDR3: CASRNKVAFREYF. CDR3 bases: TGTGCCAGCAGAAACAAAGTGGCGTTTCGGGAGTATTTT.

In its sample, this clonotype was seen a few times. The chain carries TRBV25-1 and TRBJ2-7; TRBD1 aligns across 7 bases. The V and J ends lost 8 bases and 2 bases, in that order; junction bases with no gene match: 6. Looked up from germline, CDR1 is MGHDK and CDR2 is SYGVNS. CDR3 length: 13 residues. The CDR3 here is CASAGTAPYEQYF. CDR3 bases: TGTGCCAGCGCCGGGACAGCCCCCTACGAGCAGTACTTC.

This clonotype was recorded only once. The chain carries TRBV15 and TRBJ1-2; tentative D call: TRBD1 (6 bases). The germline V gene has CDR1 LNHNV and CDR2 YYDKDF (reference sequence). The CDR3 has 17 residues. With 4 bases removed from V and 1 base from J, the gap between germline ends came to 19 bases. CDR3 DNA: TGTGCCACCAGCACAACCTCTTCGGGGGCCCGTAACTATGGCTACACCTTC. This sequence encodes CATSTTSSGARNYGYTF.

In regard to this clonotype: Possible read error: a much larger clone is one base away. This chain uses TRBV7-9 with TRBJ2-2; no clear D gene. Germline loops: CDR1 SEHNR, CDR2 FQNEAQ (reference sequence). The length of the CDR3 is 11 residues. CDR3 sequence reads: CASNLDSPTVF. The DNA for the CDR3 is TGTGCCAGCAACTTAGACTCCCCAACGGTTTTT. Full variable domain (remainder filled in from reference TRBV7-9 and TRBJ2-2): DTGVSQNPRHKITKRGQNVTFRCDPISEHNRLYWYRQTLGQGPEFLTYFQNEAQLEKSRLLSDRFSAERPKGSFSTLEIQRTEQGDSAMYLCASNLDSPTVFGEGSRLTVL.

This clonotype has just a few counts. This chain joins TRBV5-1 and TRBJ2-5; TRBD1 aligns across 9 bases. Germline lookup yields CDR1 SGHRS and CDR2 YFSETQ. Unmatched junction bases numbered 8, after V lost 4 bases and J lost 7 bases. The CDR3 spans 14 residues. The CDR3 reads CASSTGQGVATQYF. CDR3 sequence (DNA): TGCGCCAGCAGCACGGGACAGGGCGTTGCGACCCAGTACTTC. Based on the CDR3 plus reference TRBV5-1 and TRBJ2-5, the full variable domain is KAGVTQTPRYLIKTRGQQVTLSCSPISGHRSVSWYQQTPGQGLQFLFEYFSETQRNKGNFPGRFSGRQFSNSRSEMNVSTLELGDSALYLCASSTGQGVATQYFGPGTRLLVL.

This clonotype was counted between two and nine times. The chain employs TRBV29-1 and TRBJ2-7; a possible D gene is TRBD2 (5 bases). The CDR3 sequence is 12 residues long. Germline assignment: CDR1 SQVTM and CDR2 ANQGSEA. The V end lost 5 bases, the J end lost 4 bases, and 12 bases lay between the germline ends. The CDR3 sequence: CSVLGDRYEQYF. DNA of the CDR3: TGCAGCGTTCTCGGGGATAGGTACGAGCAGTACTTC.